The clone carrying this T cell receptor beta chain is labeled large based on frequency. Its antigen is unknown. This CDR3 region has 15 residues. The germline gives CDR1 SGHAT, CDR2 FQDESV (reference sequence). One tube held mixed TRB-A and TRB-B primer pools for touch-down PCR. For each CDR3 protein, TCRdb gives one entry from its re-call of the multiplex PCR reads, without DNA. This sample's table reports about 4,800 distinct CDR3 sequences. The data derive from a study of T cell clusters in autoimmune cytopenias. TRB amplification used approximately 250 ng of peripheral blood genomic DNA. Regarding the study as a whole: The T cell clusters were defined only in silico, without experimental functional validation. Comparing secondary cytopenia with chronic lymphocytic leukemia showed no cluster-lack signature, apparently masked by lymphoma repertoire. Clustering suggested that physiological T cell clusters were missing in primary autoimmune cytopenia patients.

Sequencing was performed on peripheral blood. This chain joins TRBV11-1 and TRBJ2-3; there is no DNA to check the TCRdb D call of TRBD1. The sequence came from a human donor with an autoimmune cytopenia or autoimmune hepatitis (not recorded which). The CDR3 loop is CASSPRTGGKDTQYF.